This T cell receptor beta chain was documented in a study of cytomegalovirus exposure and HLA in healthy donors. CDR1 is MNHEY, CDR2 SMNVEV, per germline (reference sequence). CDR3 size: 15 residues. Trimming took 4 bases from V and 4 from J, leaving 16 bases between them. It was with 60 Vbeta and 13 Jbeta primers that the PCR ran. Here immunoSEQ multiplex PCR was the method, and the copy in TCRdb shows in-frame clones only, minus some. The data show over 130,000 clones, with 70% to 85% seen just once and around 2.5% held by the top ten. Study-wide results and caveats: CMV serostatus alone was available as immune exposure information. When a later analysis was performed, an Asian-associated ancestry cluster reportedly had fewer N-insertions than the roughly 730-donor mean.

Worth noting for this clone: Its antigen is still unknown.

The source is a male donor in good health and CMV-seronegative. Sequences were obtained from PBMCs. The J gene is TRBJ1-2, the V gene TRBV27; D unresolved. The CDR3 region has the DNA TGTGCCAGCAGTTCGATGGGCAGGTCGCGCTATGGCTACACCTTC. Its protein is CASSSMGRSRYGYTF.